The TCR beta chain under discussion was sequenced for a study of a mutant IDH1 vaccine in newly diagnosed glioma. The wider study: Standard pretreatment was either radiotherapy, temozolomide, or, for most, radiochemotherapy with temozolomide. Scheduled at week 35, visit V12 preceded visit V13, held at week 47.

Time point reported: week 47, end of study. The investigators gave 300 ug of mutant IDH1 20-mer peptide in each vaccine dose, together with topical imiquimod. Patients, over weeks 1, 3, 5, 7, 11, 15, 19 and 23, received a total of eight vaccinations. Donors harbored newly found WHO grade 3 or 4 IDH1-mutant, ATRX-lost astrocytomas. Only one count was recorded for this clone. Its antigen is not identified. Here immunoSEQ multiplex PCR was the method, and the copy in TCRdb shows in-frame clones only, minus some. Of under 60,000 clones listed, 76% are singletons. This receptor was obtained from a woman aged 40 to 50 with glioma. Some clones in this sample may be carry-over from other donors' samples. This specimen consisted of PBMCs, obtained from a glioma patient whose treatment included an IDH1 peptide vaccine.

CDR3 sequence (DNA): TGTGCCAGTAGTAAACCTGGACAGGGGGCGAGAAACATTCAGTACTTC. Translating it yields CASSKPGQGARNIQYF. The genes are TRBV19 and TRBJ2-4; 11 positions agree with TRBD1. Trimming removed 4 bases from V and 6 bases from J; junction bases left unmatched: 8. Germline CDR1 LNHDA, CDR2 SQIVND (reference sequence). The CDR3 length is 16 residues.